Presented here are 3 T cell receptor beta chains from one specimen sequenced in a study of read filtering for tumor transcriptome and immune sequencing. Molecular barcoded adaptors covering alpha/delta and beta/gamma chains were used on roughly 370 ng RNA. Each CDR3 protein gets one entry after TCRdb re-called the reads with MiXCR. The sample contains 48,000 or so distinct CDR3 sequences, roughly a fifth of which appear only once. The specimen was a population of CD138-negative cells sorted from bone marrow. The receptors originated from a donor aged 40 or older with multiple myeloma.

The sample holds many counts of this clonotype. V and J are TRBV19 and TRBJ2-7; a possible D gene is TRBD2 (5 bases). From germline, CDR1 is LNHDA and CDR2 SQIVND (reference sequence). CDR3 size: 13 residues. V was trimmed by 6 bases and J by 7 bases, leaving 16 bases between them. CDR3 DNA: TGTGCCAGTAGCACTAGTGGAGCCGGAGAGCAGTACTTC. This sequence encodes CASSTSGAGEQYF.

This clonotype was seen ten or more times. This CDR3 is CASSQPRRPGQPDYGYTF. In nucleotides, the CDR3 is TGTGCCAGCAGCCAACCAAGGCGGCCAGGGCAACCCGACTATGGCTACACCTTC. The chain carries TRBV14 and TRBJ1-2; D is perhaps TRBD1 (5 bases). This CDR3 is built from 18 residues. Per the germline V gene, CDR1 is SGHDN and CDR2 is FVKESK. V dropped 2 bases and J dropped 3 bases, with 22 bases sitting between them.

V and J are TRBV27 and TRBJ2-3, with TRBD2 matching 9 bases. CDR3 length equals 15 residues. Germline CDR1 reads MNHEY; CDR2 reads SMNVEV (reference sequence). The V and J ends lost 5 bases and 7 bases, in that order; junction bases with no gene match: 10. CDR3 loop: CASSPLAGTENTQYF. The DNA of the CDR3 is TGTGCCAGCAGTCCTCTAGCGGGAACGGAAAATACGCAGTATTTT.